Listed here are 22 T cell receptor beta chains from one sample, sequenced in a study of CD8+ T cells in alopecia areata. As for treatment: oral pan-JAK inhibitor, 5-10 mg twice daily. In each case, RNA was isolated and then reverse transcribed into cDNA as the sequencing template. The table came from immunoSEQ multiplex PCR; TCRdb's copy has only in-frame clones and leaves some out. The sample yields about 200,000 clones, approximately 60% seen once. The starting material was CD4+ T cells sorted from blood, obtained at week 4, from a patient treated with tofacitinib. These TCRs come from a human donor with alopecia areata.

The table lists this clone with many counts. The sample holds other DNA sequences that translate to the same CDR3. V is TRBV5-1 and J is TRBJ2-6; tentatively, D is TRBD1 (5 bases). Germline lookup yields CDR1 SGHRS and CDR2 YFSETQ. Trimming removed 4 bases at V and 0 bases at J, with 8 bases between. The CDR3 covers 15 residues. DNA for the CDR3: TGCGCCAGCAGCCCTGACAGCTCTGGGGCCAACGTCCTGACTTTC. This encodes CASSPDSSGANVLTF. The whole variable domain, remainder taken from reference TRBV5-1 and TRBJ2-6, is KAGVTQTPRYLIKTRGQQVTLSCSPISGHRSVSWYQQTPGQGLQFLFEYFSETQRNKGNFPGRFSGRQFSNSRSEMNVSTLELGDSALYLCASSPDSSGANVLTFGAGSRLTVL.

This CDR3 is CAISITDSNQPQHF. CDR3 sequence (DNA): TGTGCCATCAGTATAACAGATAGCAATCAGCCCCAGCATTTT. The genes are TRBV10-3 and TRBJ1-5, with no clear D. CDR3 length: 14 amino acids. Germline V gene data show CDR1 as ENHRY and CDR2 as SYGVKD. V was clipped by 5 bases and J by 0 bases, with 8 bases between them.

The genes are TRBV25-1 and TRBJ2-7; 7 nucleotides line up with TRBD2. The germline V gene has CDR1 MGHDK and CDR2 SYGVNS. V shed 4 bases, J shed 2 bases, and the junction held 8 bases outside the gene matches. CDR3 size: 15 residues. The CDR3, as DNA: TGTGCCAGCAGTGCCGCAGGGAGGGGAGCCTACGAGCAGTACTTC. Translated: CASSAAGRGAYEQYF.

The gene calls are TRBV29-1 and TRBJ1-1, with D tentatively TRBD1 (5 bases). V lost 7 bases and J 2 bases, leaving 14 bases between the germline ends. Per germline, CDR1 SQVTM and CDR2 ANQGSEA. This CDR3 spans 13 amino acids. Written as DNA, the CDR3 is TGCAGCGGGGGACCGCTCCCTAACACTGAAGCTTTCTTT. It encodes CSGGPLPNTEAFF.

This clone was picked up a small number of times. The chain carries TRBV7-9 and TRBJ1-3, with D possibly being TRBD1 (6 bases). CDR3 size: 14 residues. The V gene lost 5 bases and the J gene lost 0 bases, with 8 bases spanning the gap. Germline lookup yields CDR1 SEHNR and CDR2 FQNEAQ (reference sequence). Here the CDR3 reads CASSLGGSGNTIYF. The CDR3 DNA is TGTGCCAGCAGCCTAGGGGGCTCTGGAAACACCATATATTTT.

This chain joins TRBV6-5 and TRBJ1-2; 7 nucleotides line up with TRBD1. The CDR3 is 14 residues long. V gave up 7 bases and J gave up 2 bases; unmatched junction bases: 7. The V gene's germline CDR1 is MNHEY and CDR2 SVGAGI. The CDR3 DNA reads TGTGCCAGCACACGGGACAGAGCAAACTATGGCTACACCTTC. Protein: CASTRDRANYGYTF.

The genes are TRBV4-3 and TRBJ2-4; unclear D gene. Trimming took 0 bases from V and 1 from J, leaving 13 bases between them. CDR3 length equals 17 residues. Germline V gene lookup returns CDR1 LGHNA and CDR2 YSLEER. The CDR3 loop is CASSQEAVIMAKNIQYF. The CDR3 coding sequence is TGCGCCAGCAGCCAAGAGGCCGTAATTATGGCCAAAAACATTCAGTACTTC.

Notes on this clone: The junction departs from germline at one end; a sequencing error may be responsible. V usage is TRBV29-1 and J usage is TRBJ1-2, with 8 bases that match TRBD1. This CDR3 contains 14 residues. The V gene's germline CDR1 is SQVTM and CDR2 ANQGSEA. The CDR3 region has the DNA TGCAGCGCGCCTTTCCAGGGGGCGAACTATGGCTATACCTTC. This codes for CSAPFQGANYGYTF.

The chain joins TRBV7-9 to TRBJ2-5, with a tentative D call TRBD2 (6 bases). Germline V lookup: CDR1 SEHNR, CDR2 FQNEAQ (reference sequence). The CDR3 is made up of 14 amino acids. Between the trimmed V and J ends, which lost 5 bases and 5 bases, there was a span of 15 bases. The CDR3 DNA sequence: TGTGCCAGCAGCCCATCGGGGGAGAGGGAGACCCAGTACTTC. It codes for CASSPSGERETQYF.

The rearrangement uses TRBV2 and TRBJ2-3, with 7 bases lining up with TRBD2. Germline CDR1 SNHLY, CDR2 FYNNEI. The V and J ends lost 9 bases and 2 bases, in that order; junction bases with no gene match: 8. The CDR3 totals 14 residues. CDR3 bases: TGTGCCAGTATCGGCGGGGGACTCACAGATACGCAGTATTTT. The encoded protein is CASIGGGLTDTQYF.

The gene calls are TRBV6-5 and TRBJ2-7; TRBD1 is a possible D gene (6 bases). CDR3 size: 12 residues. Trimming left V 6 bases short and J 6 bases short, with 12 bases between. Germline CDR1 and CDR2: MNHEY and SVGAGI. The CDR3 loop reads CASSQTGSEQYF. CDR3 nucleotides: TGTGCCAGCAGCCAGACAGGTTCCGAGCAGTACTTC.

The gene calls are TRBV18 and TRBJ2-5, with a tentative D call TRBD2 (5 bases). Trimming removed 0 bases from V and 1 base from J, with 6 bases in between. CDR3 length equals 14 residues. Germline V gene lookup returns CDR1 KGHSH and CDR2 LQKENI. CDR3 sequence (DNA): TGTGCCAGCTCACCACCGGAGGTCCAAGAGACCCAGTACTTC. Translation gives CASSPPEVQETQYF.

The chain links TRBV2 to TRBJ1-2; tentative D call: TRBD1 (6 bases). CDR1 SNHLY and CDR2 FYNNEI come from the germline V gene. The CDR3 consists of 15 residues. Trimming removed 4 bases at V and 5 bases at J, with 17 bases between. The CDR3 coding sequence is TGTGCCAGCAGTGTGGTGGGGGGGCTCGGTTATGGCTACACCTTC. It codes for CASSVVGGLGYGYTF.

This clone was found a few times. The genes are TRBV11-2 and TRBJ2-1; D perhaps matches TRBD2 (5 bases). This CDR3 has 16 amino acids. V shed 2 bases and J shed 6 bases, with 17 bases lying between them. Germline-derived CDR1 and CDR2 are SGHAT and FQNNGV. DNA for the CDR3: TGTGCCAGCAGCTTATCTCGGGGAAGCCCAGGCAATGAGCAGTTCTTC. It yields the protein CASSLSRGSPGNEQFF.

This clone has a single count. The J gene is TRBJ2-5, the V gene TRBV29-1; D gene unclear. Trimming left V 4 bases short and J 1 base short, with 7 bases between. CDR3 length: 12 residues. The germline CDR1 and CDR2 sequences are SQVTM and ANQGSEA. The DNA of the CDR3 is TGCAGCGTTGCAGGATTCCAAGAGACCCAGTACTTC. Amino acids: CSVAGFQETQYF.

V gene TRBV7-6 combines with J gene TRBJ1-1; D gene unclear. The CDR3 runs to 15 residues. V lost 5 bases, J lost 3 bases, and 16 bases lay in between. CDR1 is SGHVS and CDR2 is FNYEAQ in the germline V gene. CDR3 loop: CASSHDPGSHTEAFF. The CDR3, as DNA: TGTGCCAGCAGCCATGATCCAGGATCTCACACTGAAGCTTTCTTT.

V usage is TRBV5-6 and J usage is TRBJ1-2; 7 bases are a match to TRBD1. The V and J ends lost 4 bases and 3 bases, in that order; junction bases with no gene match: 9. The CDR3 consists of 15 residues. Germline CDR1 and CDR2: SGHDT and YYEEEE. This CDR3 is CASSPQGRRDYGYTF. The CDR3 region has the DNA TGTGCCAGCAGCCCACAGGGGAGGAGGGACTATGGCTACACCTTC.

V gene TRBV25-1 combines with J gene TRBJ1-5; possible D gene TRBD1, 5 bases. The CDR3 has 13 amino acids. The germline V and J ends were trimmed by 4 bases and 4 bases, with 8 bases remaining between them. CDR1 is MGHDK and CDR2 is SYGVNS in the germline V gene. The DNA of the CDR3 is TGTGCCAGCAGTGGACAGCCTAATCAGCCCCAGCATTTT. Encoded protein: CASSGQPNQPQHF.

The rearrangement uses TRBV5-4 and TRBJ2-5; the D is unclear. Germline V gene data show CDR1 as SGHNT and CDR2 as YYREEE (reference sequence). The CDR3 sequence is 13 residues long. Trimming pared 4 bases from V and 3 bases from J, leaving 10 bases between. The DNA for the CDR3 is TGTGCCAGCAGCCGTTTTCTGAAAGAGACCCAGTACTTC. This sequence encodes CASSRFLKETQYF.

The chain has TRBV20-1 and TRBJ2-5; D might be TRBD1 (5 bases). V dropped 4 bases and J dropped 5 bases, with 8 bases sitting between them. The V gene's germline CDR1 is DFQATT and CDR2 SNEGSKA (reference sequence). CDR3 length: 11 amino acids. The CDR3 reads CSATAGETQYF. CDR3 nucleotide sequence: TGCAGTGCTACCGCAGGGGAGACCCAGTACTTC.

This clone is a singleton in its sample. V and J are TRBV29-1 and TRBJ2-5; unclear D gene. CDR1 SQVTM and CDR2 ANQGSEA come from the germline V gene. CDR3 length: 13 amino acids. Trimming pared 1 base from V and 2 bases from J, leaving 8 bases between. CDR3 nucleotide sequence: TGCAGCGTTGAAGTATTGGGTCAAGAGACCCAGTACTTC. It is translated as CSVEVLGQETQYF.

The rearrangement joins TRBV30 to TRBJ1-2; the D gene is possibly TRBD1 (6 bases). Trimming left V 4 bases short and J 4 bases short, with 16 bases between. The germline V gene encodes CDR1 GTSNPN and CDR2 SVGIG (reference sequence). The CDR3 extends over 14 amino acids. For the CDR3, the DNA is TGTGCCTGGATACGGACAGCCTCGATCTATGGCTACACCTTC. It is translated as CAWIRTASIYGYTF.